The rows below give T cell receptor beta chains drawn from one sample of a study of siplizumab effects on memory and regulatory T cells. Here immunoSEQ multiplex PCR was the method, and the copy in TCRdb shows in-frame clones only, minus some. The profile covers about 100,000 clones, with around 93% appearing a single time and approximately 1.4% taken by the ten largest. Material: non-Treg CD4+ T cells sorted from blood. All receptors come from a human donor in good health. CDR3s include the opening cysteine and the closing phenylalanine or tryptophan. D genes are given only for firm matches. Size is stated for part of the rows, as once, few or many counts, or as a class when the clone is expanded.

D gene	V gene	clone size	J gene	CDR3 protein	CDR3 DNA
TRBD1	TRBV29-1	.	TRBJ1-4	CSVEGETGINEKLFF	TGCAGCGTTGAAGGGGAGACAGGGATTAATGAAAAACTGTTTTTT
TRBD1	TRBV9	.	TRBJ1-1	CASSPRTGQAEAFF	TGTGCCAGCAGCCCCCGGACAGGGCAGGCTGAAGCTTTCTTT
.	TRBV7-7	.	TRBJ2-1	CASSPLARGSYNEQFF	TGTGCTAGCAGCCCCCTGGCCCGGGGCTCCTACAATGAGCAGTTCTTC
.	TRBV19	.	TRBJ1-1	CASSFRGTLNTEAFF	TGTGCCAGTAGTTTTAGGGGTACCCTGAACACTGAAGCTTTCTTT
TRBD1	TRBV28	.	TRBJ1-4	CASSLFRTGGVGANEKLFF	TGTGCCAGCAGTTTATTCCGGACAGGGGGGGTTGGAGCTAATGAAAAACTGTTTTTT
.	TRBV10-3	.	TRBJ2-5	CAISEKETQYF	TGTGCCATCAGTGAGAAAGAGACCCAGTACTTC
.	TRBV9	.	TRBJ2-7	CASSALGLPTYEQYF	TGTGCCAGCAGCGCCCTAGGTCTTCCAACCTACGAGCAGTACTTC
.	TRBV10-3	few	TRBJ1-1	CAISVNTKSTEAFF	TGTGCCATCAGTGTCAATACCAAGTCCACTGAAGCTTTCTTT
.	TRBV4-1	once	TRBJ2-3	CASSLLLDSTDTQYF	TGCGCCAGCAGCCTGTTACTGGACAGCACAGATACGCAGTATTTT
.	TRBV27	.	TRBJ2-7	CASSLRSAGPYEQYF	TGTGCCAGCAGTTTAAGGTCCGCAGGGCCCTACGAGCAGTACTTC